This T cell receptor (beta chain) was sequenced during a study of blood T cell repertoires in COVID-19. Study as a whole: COVID-19 samples, acute and convalescent, were from the United States, Italy and Spain. From T cells, B-cell-depleted T cells, or PBMCs came the material, which was cDNA or gDNA.

This CDR3 has 12 amino acids. V lost 5 bases and J 7 bases, leaving 9 bases between the germline ends. Germline V CDR1 and CDR2: SGHNT, YENEEA. As originally analysed: Estimated nucleated cell counts came from reference gene primer amplification. Produced via immunoSEQ multiplex PCR; TCRdb's table is partial and in-frame only. V, J and clone size were drawn from that table, and D and trimming were deduced from the DNA. The table lists around 130,000 clones, approximately 86% of them singletons. Sequenced: peripheral blood. The TCR sequence derives from a human donor in a cohort sampled during active COVID-19. The V and J genes are TRBV11-3 and TRBJ2-1; D is unclear. CDR3 sequence (DNA): TGTGCCAGCAGCCTGGGCAGAAATGAGCAGTTCTTC. It codes for CASSLGRNEQFF.